These 9 T cell receptor beta chains came from one sample sequenced in a study of shared T cell receptors in the human thymus. Generated by immunoSEQ multiplex PCR, the TCRdb table keeps only in-frame clones and is missing some. The sample carries 500,000 to 550,000 clones, around 78% recorded once. This sample also appeared in a second study, on human thymus T cells.

Material for sequencing was thymocytes. The source of these receptors is a boy under two years old with a congenital heart defect.

The J gene is TRBJ2-7, the V gene TRBV27; tentative D call: TRBD2 (5 bases). This CDR3 region has 14 residues. Trimming took off 0 bases at V and 5 bases at J, with 11 bases between the two ends. The germline V gene encodes CDR1 MNHEY and CDR2 SMNVEV (reference sequence). The CDR3 sequence is CASSLSPGVHEQYF. In DNA, the CDR3 is TGTGCCAGCAGTTTATCCCCCGGGGTCCACGAGCAGTACTTC.

CDR3 in DNA: TGTGCCAGCAGCTTAGCGCATCAGACGAGGAACTATGGCTACACCTTC. It is translated as CASSLAHQTRNYGYTF. The genes are TRBV11-2 and TRBJ1-2; no definite D call. In germline, CDR1 is SGHAT, CDR2 FQNNGV. Trimming took off 1 base at V and 2 bases at J, with 14 bases between the two ends. There are 16 residues in the CDR3.

The chain is built from TRBV10-3 and TRBJ1-2; D gene uncertain. CDR3 length equals 17 residues. Germline V gene sequence: CDR1 ENHRY, CDR2 SYGVKD. V gave up 3 bases and J gave up 4 bases, with 21 bases separating them. In nucleotides, the CDR3 is TGTGCCATCAGTGACACTCAGGAGGGATGTTTTGGCTATGGCTACACCTTC. Protein sequence: CAISDTQEGCFGYGYTF.

The rearrangement links TRBV4-2 to TRBJ1-3, with TRBD1 as a possible D gene (6 bases). Per the germline V gene, CDR1 is LGHNA and CDR2 is YNFKEQ. Trimming removed 5 bases at V and 8 bases at J, with 22 bases between. The CDR3 has 16 amino acids. The CDR3 DNA reads TGTGCCAGCAGCTGCGAGGGGGGGCAGGGTTTAGACACCATATATTTT. Amino acid sequence: CASSCEGGQGLDTIYF.

This clone has a handful of counts. This chain links TRBV29-1 with TRBJ2-5, with TRBD1 as a possible D gene (5 bases). Trimming cost V 5 bases and J 1 base, with 8 bases left between them. The CDR3 loop spans 12 amino acids. Germline V gene lookup returns CDR1 SQVTM and CDR2 ANQGSEA. For the CDR3, the DNA is TGCAGCGTTTCAGGGTTCCAAGAGACCCAGTACTTC. It translates to CSVSGFQETQYF.

The rearrangement links TRBV10-3 to TRBJ1-5, with TRBD1 as a possible D gene (5 bases). Germline-derived CDR1 and CDR2 are ENHRY and SYGVKD. CDR3 length: 16 residues. The V and J ends lost 6 bases and 2 bases respectively, with 17 bases between them. The CDR3 loop reads CAISAGGGSGNQPQHF. CDR3 sequence (DNA): TGTGCCATCAGCGCCGGGGGAGGGTCGGGCAATCAGCCCCAGCATTTT.

The CDR3 is CASSLSGRAYNEQFF. CDR3 DNA sequence: TGTGCCAGCAGTTTGAGCGGGAGAGCGTACAATGAGCAGTTCTTC. The gene calls are TRBV6-5 and TRBJ2-1, with 8 bases fitting TRBD2. J was trimmed by 4 bases and V by 4 bases; bases with no gene match: 6. The CDR3 is 15 residues long. Germline V lookup: CDR1 MNHEY, CDR2 SVGAGI.

The rearrangement links TRBV19 to TRBJ1-2, with 7 nucleotides matching TRBD1. Trimming cost V 0 bases and J 6 bases; bases outside gene matches: 19. CDR3 length: 19 amino acids. The germline gives CDR1 LNHDA, CDR2 SQIVND (reference sequence). CDR3 bases: TGTGCCAGTAGTATAGACGCAAGGGAGGTGAGGCCCGGGACAGATGGCTACACCTTC. Amino acid sequence: CASSIDAREVRPGTDGYTF.

This chain joins TRBV14 and TRBJ1-1, with TRBD1 identical over 7 bases. V shed 5 bases, J shed 3 bases, and the junction held 12 bases outside the gene matches. CDR1 SGHDN and CDR2 FVKESK come from the germline V gene. The CDR3 is 16 residues long. The CDR3 reads CASSSPRQGWDTEAFF. Written as DNA, the CDR3 is TGTGCCAGCAGCTCCCCCCGACAGGGATGGGACACTGAAGCTTTCTTT.